These T cell receptor beta chains were read from a single sample in a study of T cell repertoires in cytomegalovirus infection. TCRdb reprocessed the reads via MiXCR and lists one record per CDR3 protein. The sample carries about 130,000 distinct CDR3 sequences, around 32% recorded once. What these receptors recognize is not known. Sequenced material: CD8+ T cells from cultured PBMCs, taken from culture after CMV antigen stimulation. The receptors originated from a human donor in good health (CMV status not recorded). Some clones in this sample may be carry-over from other donors' samples. CDR3s include the opening cysteine and the closing phenylalanine or tryptophan.

v_gene | CDR3aa
TRBV6-1 | CASSPRPRDRVEPQHF
TRBV14 | CASSQGDRLQETQYF
TRBV7-2 | CASSLSHSGALNYGYTF
TRBV6-6 | CASVGTPDRGFGYTF
TRBV28 | CASGKIIDRGNSYEQYF
TRBV7-6 | CASSLGIQDSYEQYF
TRBV7-6 | CASSLGTGGEAFF
TRBV12-3/TRBV12-4 | CASSLGGGDYGYTF
TRBV12-3/TRBV12-4 | CASSPGRESYNEQFF
TRBV6-2/TRBV6-3 | CATRGRGGGNEQFF
TRBV24-1 | CATSDWDSHSPLHF
TRBV6-6 | CASSRDRGTSSYNEQFF
TRBV5-6 | CASSLVGQGNEKLFF
TRBV7-6 | CASSLGWGEQFF
TRBV19 | CASSGDRVSQPQHF
TRBV7-9 | CASSLATGPDEQYF